This T cell receptor beta chain was recorded in a study of glioma-infiltrating T cells after dendritic cell vaccination. Study background: Patients received autologous tumor lysate-pulsed dendritic cell vaccination between the early 2000s and the early 2010s.

Up to about 2 ug genomic DNA was used for TCRB CDR3 amplification. Some clones are missing from TCRdb's copy, which holds only in-frame ones; the method was immunoSEQ multiplex PCR. Of 25,000 to 35,000 clones listed, roughly 90% are singletons. The TCR originated in a human donor with glioblastoma. The sample consisted of blood, taken before dendritic cell vaccination.

This chain's CDR3 is CASLISGNRNSPLHF. Here the CDR3 DNA reads TGTGCCAGCCTGATTAGTGGAAACAGGAATTCACCCCTCCACTTT. The genes are TRBV6-1 and TRBJ1-6, with D maybe TRBD1 (5 bases). The germline CDR1 and CDR2 sequences are MNHNS and SASEGT. Trimming removed 8 bases at V and 7 bases at J, with 18 bases between. The CDR3 is 15 amino acids.